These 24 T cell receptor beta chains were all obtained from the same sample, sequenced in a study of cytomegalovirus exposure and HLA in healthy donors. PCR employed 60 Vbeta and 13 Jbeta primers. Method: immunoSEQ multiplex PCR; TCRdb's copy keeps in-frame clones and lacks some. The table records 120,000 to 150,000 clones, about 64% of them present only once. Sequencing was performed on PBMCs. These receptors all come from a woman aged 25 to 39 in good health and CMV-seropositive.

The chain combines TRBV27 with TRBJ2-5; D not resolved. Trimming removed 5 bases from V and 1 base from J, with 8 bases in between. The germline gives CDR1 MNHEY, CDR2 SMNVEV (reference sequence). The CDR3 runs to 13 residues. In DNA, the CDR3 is TGTGCCAGCAGTCGAAAGCTCCAAGAGACCCAGTACTTC. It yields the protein CASSRKLQETQYF.

The CDR3 region has the DNA TGTGCCAGCCGCTCTTGGGGGCGAAACGGGGAGCTGTTTTTT. Its protein product is CASRSWGRNGELFF. V usage is TRBV5-6 and J usage is TRBJ2-2, with D possibly matching TRBD1 (6 bases). The CDR3 runs 14 residues. Germline V CDR1 and CDR2: SGHDT, YYEEEE. Trimming removed 7 bases from V and 7 bases from J, with 17 bases in between.

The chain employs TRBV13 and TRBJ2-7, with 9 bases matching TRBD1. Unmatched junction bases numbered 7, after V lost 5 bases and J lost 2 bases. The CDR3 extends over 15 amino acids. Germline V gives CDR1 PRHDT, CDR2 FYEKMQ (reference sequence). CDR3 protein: CASSAGQGLAYEQYF. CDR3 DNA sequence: TGTGCCAGCAGCGCCGGACAGGGGCTTGCCTACGAGCAGTACTTC.

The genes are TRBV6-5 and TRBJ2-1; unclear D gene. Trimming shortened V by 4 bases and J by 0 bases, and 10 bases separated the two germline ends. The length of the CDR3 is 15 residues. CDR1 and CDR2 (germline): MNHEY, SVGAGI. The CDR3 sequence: CASSFAASSYNEQFF. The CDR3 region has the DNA TGTGCCAGCAGTTTCGCGGCTAGCTCCTACAATGAGCAGTTCTTC.

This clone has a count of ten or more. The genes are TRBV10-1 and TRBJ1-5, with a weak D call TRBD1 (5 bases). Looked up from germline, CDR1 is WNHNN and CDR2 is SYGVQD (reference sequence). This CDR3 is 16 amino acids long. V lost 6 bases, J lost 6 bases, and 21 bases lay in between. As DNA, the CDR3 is TGCGCCAGCAGAACCTGGGGGGGTTGTTGGGGTCAGCCCCAGCATTTT. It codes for CASRTWGGCWGQPQHF.

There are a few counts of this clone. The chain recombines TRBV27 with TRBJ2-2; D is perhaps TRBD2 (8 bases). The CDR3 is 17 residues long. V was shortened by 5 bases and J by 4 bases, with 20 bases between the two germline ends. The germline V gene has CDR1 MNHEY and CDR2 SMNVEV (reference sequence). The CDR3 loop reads CASSPVAREGATGELFF. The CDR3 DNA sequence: TGTGCCAGCAGTCCAGTAGCCCGGGAGGGGGCCACCGGGGAGCTGTTTTTT.

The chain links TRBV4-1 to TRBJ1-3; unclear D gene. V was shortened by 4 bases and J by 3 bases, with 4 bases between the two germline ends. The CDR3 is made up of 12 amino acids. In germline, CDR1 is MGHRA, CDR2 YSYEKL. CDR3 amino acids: CASSLIGNTIYF. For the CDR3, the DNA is TGCGCCAGCAGCCTCATTGGAAACACCATATATTTT.

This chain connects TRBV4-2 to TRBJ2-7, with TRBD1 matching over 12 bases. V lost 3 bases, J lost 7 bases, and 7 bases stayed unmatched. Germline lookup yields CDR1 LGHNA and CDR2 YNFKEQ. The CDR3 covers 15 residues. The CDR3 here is CASSQPGQGAWEQYF. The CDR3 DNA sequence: TGTGCCAGCAGCCAGCCGGGACAGGGGGCGTGGGAGCAGTACTTC.

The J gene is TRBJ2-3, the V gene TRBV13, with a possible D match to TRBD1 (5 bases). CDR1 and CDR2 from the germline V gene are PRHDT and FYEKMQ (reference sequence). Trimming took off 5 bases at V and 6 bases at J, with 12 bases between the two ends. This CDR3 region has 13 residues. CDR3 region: CASSHRSGDTQYF. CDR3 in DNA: TGTGCCAGCAGCCATCGATCAGGGGATACGCAGTATTTT.

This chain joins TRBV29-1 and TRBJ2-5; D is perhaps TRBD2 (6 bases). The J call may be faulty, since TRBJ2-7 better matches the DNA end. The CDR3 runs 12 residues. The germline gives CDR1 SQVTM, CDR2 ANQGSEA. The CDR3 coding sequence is TGCAGCGTCAGCGGGTCTTCCTACGAGCAGTACTTC. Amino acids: CSVSGSSYEQYF.

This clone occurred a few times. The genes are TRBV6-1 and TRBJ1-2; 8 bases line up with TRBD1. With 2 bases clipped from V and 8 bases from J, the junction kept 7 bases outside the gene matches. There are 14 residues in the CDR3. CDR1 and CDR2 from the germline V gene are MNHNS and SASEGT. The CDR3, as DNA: TGTGCCAGCAGTGAAACAGGGGGGGTCGGCGGCTACACCTTC. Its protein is CASSETGGVGGYTF.

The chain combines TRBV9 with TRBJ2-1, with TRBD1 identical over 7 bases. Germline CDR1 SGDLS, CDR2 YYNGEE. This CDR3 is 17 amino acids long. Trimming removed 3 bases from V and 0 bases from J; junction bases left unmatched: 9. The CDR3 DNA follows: TGTGCCAGCAGCGGACAGGGTTCGGAGAGCTCCTACAATGAGCAGTTCTTC. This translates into CASSGQGSESSYNEQFF.

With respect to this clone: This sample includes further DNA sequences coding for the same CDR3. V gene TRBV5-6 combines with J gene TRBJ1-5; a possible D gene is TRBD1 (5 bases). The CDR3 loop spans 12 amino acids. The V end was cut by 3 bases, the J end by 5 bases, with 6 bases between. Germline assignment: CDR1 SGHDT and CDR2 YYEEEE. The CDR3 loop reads CASSWGDQPQHF. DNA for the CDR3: TGTGCCAGCAGCTGGGGGGATCAGCCCCAGCATTTT.

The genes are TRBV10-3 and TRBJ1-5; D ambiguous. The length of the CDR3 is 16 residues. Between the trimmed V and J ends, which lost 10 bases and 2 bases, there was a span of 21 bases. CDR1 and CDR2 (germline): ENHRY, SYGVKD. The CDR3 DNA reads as TGTGCCACCACCCCGGACTCGGGTGGGGGCAATCAGCCCCAGCATTTT. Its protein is CATTPDSGGGNQPQHF.

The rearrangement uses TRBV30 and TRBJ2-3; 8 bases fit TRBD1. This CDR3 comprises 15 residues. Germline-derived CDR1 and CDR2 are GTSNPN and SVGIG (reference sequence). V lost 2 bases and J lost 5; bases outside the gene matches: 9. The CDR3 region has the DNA TGTGCCTGGAGTAAGGTCGCAGGGGGCAAAGATACGCAGTATTTT. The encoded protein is CAWSKVAGGKDTQYF.

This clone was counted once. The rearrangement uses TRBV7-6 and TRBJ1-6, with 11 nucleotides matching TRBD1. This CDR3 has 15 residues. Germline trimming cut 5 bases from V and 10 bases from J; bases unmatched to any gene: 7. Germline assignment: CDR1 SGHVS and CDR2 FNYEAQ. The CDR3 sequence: CASSHGQGAKSPLHF. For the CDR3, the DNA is TGTGCCAGCAGCCATGGACAGGGGGCGAAGTCACCCCTCCACTTT.

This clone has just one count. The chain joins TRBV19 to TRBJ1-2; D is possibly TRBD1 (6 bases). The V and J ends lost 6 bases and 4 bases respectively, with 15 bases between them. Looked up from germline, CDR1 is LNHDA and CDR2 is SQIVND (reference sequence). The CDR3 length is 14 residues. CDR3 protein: CASSQTGFPYGYTF. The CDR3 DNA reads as TGTGCCAGTAGCCAAACAGGGTTCCCCTATGGCTACACCTTC.

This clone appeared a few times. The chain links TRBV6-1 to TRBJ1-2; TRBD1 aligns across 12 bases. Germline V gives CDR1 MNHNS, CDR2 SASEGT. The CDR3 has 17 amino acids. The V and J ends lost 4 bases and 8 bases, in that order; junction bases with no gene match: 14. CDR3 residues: CASSGLIPGQGAGGYTF. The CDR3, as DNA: TGTGCCAGCAGTGGACTCATCCCGGGACAGGGGGCGGGAGGCTACACCTTC.

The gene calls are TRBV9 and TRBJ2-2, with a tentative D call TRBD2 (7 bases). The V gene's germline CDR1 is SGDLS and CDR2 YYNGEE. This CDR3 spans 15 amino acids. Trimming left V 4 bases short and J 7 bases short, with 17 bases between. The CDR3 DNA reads TGTGCCAGCAGCCCCACTCGGGGGGCGGGCGGGGAGCTGTTTTTT. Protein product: CASSPTRGAGGELFF.

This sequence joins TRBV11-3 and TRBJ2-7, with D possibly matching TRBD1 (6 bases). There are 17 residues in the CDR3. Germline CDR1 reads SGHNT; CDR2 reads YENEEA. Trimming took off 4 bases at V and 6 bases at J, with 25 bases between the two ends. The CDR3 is CASSSWDTPKGVCEQYF. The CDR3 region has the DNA TGTGCCAGCAGCTCCTGGGACACCCCGAAAGGGGTCTGCGAGCAGTACTTC.

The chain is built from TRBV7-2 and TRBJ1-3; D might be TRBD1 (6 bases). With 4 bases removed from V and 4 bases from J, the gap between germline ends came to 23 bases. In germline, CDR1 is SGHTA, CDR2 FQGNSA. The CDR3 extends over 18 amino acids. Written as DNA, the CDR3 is TGTGCCAGCAGCTCCCGCAACTTTGGGACATTCTCCGGAAACACCATATATTTT. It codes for CASSSRNFGTFSGNTIYF.

The CDR3 is CASSEQTGTSYEQFF. DNA of the CDR3: TGTGCCAGCAGTGAACAAACGGGAACTTCGTATGAGCAGTTCTTC. J is TRBJ2-1 and V is TRBV6-1; the D gene is possibly TRBD2 (5 bases). From germline, CDR1 is MNHNS and CDR2 SASEGT. Trimming took 2 bases from V and 8 from J, leaving 16 bases between them. The CDR3 length is 15 residues.

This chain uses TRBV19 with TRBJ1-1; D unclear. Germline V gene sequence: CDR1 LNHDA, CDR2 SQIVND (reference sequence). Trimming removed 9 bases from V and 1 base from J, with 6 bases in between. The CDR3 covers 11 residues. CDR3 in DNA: TGTGCCAGCGTCGGGAACACTGAAGCTTTCTTT. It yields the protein CASVGNTEAFF.

The CDR3 sequence is CASSLGLGGPQETQYF. The CDR3, as DNA: TGTGCCAGCAGCTTAGGGTTGGGGGGGCCTCAAGAGACCCAGTACTTC. V is TRBV7-6 and J is TRBJ2-5, with D possibly matching TRBD2 (7 bases). The CDR3 contains 16 residues. The V gene lost 1 base and the J gene lost 2 bases, with 14 bases spanning the gap. The germline V gene has CDR1 SGHVS and CDR2 FNYEAQ.